This TCR beta chain was sequenced during a study of cytomegalovirus exposure and HLA in healthy donors. Study-wide results and limits: Associated with HLA alleles at 0.05 false discovery rate in a later analysis were over 15,000 TCR beta sequences. When analyzed later, a missense DCLRE1C variant was found to be linked to TCR beta V- and J-gene trimming.

Comments on this clone: No antigen is known for it.

Healthy individuals who donated bone marrow served as the donors. Amplification used 60 Vbeta primers and 13 Jbeta primers. The assay was immunoSEQ multiplex PCR, and TCRdb's table has in-frame clones only and misses some. The profile shows some 98,000 clones, 70% of them singletons. The V gene's germline CDR1 is LNHDA and CDR2 SQIVND (reference sequence). V gave up 7 bases and J gave up 4 bases, with 22 bases separating them. CDR3 size: 17 residues. This rearrangement joins TRBV19 to TRBJ1-4, with a weak D call TRBD1 (5 bases). This TCR was sampled from a man aged 50 to 59 in good health and CMV-seronegative. Input material: PBMCs. CDR3 protein: CASTTPGLTGGNEKLFF. The CDR3 nucleotides are TGTGCCAGTACTACTCCGGGCCTAACGGGGGGTAATGAAAAACTGTTTTTT.